Following are 3 T cell receptor beta chains from one sample sequenced in a study of cytomegalovirus exposure and HLA in healthy donors. The primer mix had 60 Vbeta and 13 Jbeta primers. Only in-frame clones appear in the TCRdb table, and some are missing; sequencing was by immunoSEQ multiplex PCR. This sample has about 95,000 clones, with about 76% found just once. Sequencing was performed on PBMCs. The source of these receptors is a woman between 40 and 55 years old in good health and CMV-seronegative.

The table lists this clone with a few counts. This chain uses TRBV5-6 with TRBJ1-3; no clear D. The V and J ends lost 1 base and 0 bases respectively, with 11 bases between them. CDR3 length equals 16 residues. The germline V gene has CDR1 SGHDT and CDR2 YYEEEE. CDR3: CASSLWFRISGNTIYF. For the CDR3, the DNA is TGTGCCAGCAGCTTGTGGTTCAGGATCTCTGGAAACACCATATATTTT.

The chain uses TRBV7-3 and TRBJ2-3, with TRBD2 matching over 12 bases. The CDR3 sequence is 17 residues long. Unmatched junction bases numbered 4, after V lost 1 base and J lost 2 bases. The germline V gene has CDR1 SGHTA and CDR2 FQGTGA. In nucleotides, the CDR3 is TGTGCCAGCAGCTTAATCGGGACTAGCGGGCACACAGATACGCAGTATTTT. This encodes CASSLIGTSGHTDTQYF.

The rearrangement joins TRBV11-2 to TRBJ1-1; D unresolved. CDR3 length equals 15 residues. V lost 1 base and J 4 bases, leaving 13 bases between the germline ends. From germline, CDR1 is SGHAT and CDR2 FQNNGV. For the CDR3, the DNA is TGTGCCAGCAGCTTAGGGTACGGGAAGACCACTGAAGCTTTCTTT. Its translation: CASSLGYGKTTEAFF.